This T cell receptor beta chain was sequenced during a study of Tregs in tolerant kidney transplant recipients (dated by TCRdb to between 2018 and 2021). Study-level background: The transplants used related donors with nonmyeloablative bone marrow transplantation, and mixed chimerism in the human trials was transient. The study used TCRbeta sequencing to identify donor-specific regulatory T cells before combined kidney and bone marrow transplantation, then tracked those cells after transplant.

The sample's time point label, in plain terms: blood sample drawn before combined kidney and bone marrow transplant. Unstimulated Tregs (CD4+CD25+CD127-), CD4+ non-Tregs (CD4+CD25-), CD4 and CD8 cells were FACS-sorted from thawed PBMCs. The patients were 4 recipients of combined kidney and bone marrow transplants from the ITN036ST trial, and samples were available only for these trial subjects. Healthy control blood was processed to PBMCs with a Ficoll density gradient and then cryopreserved, whereas patient PBMCs were collected both before and after transplant. Study-level results and caveats: In tolerant patients, donor-specific Tregs expanded more than Tregs overall, which suggests antigen-driven rather than nonspecific expansion. The most biologically relevant and donor-specific TCRbeta repertoire appeared to be identified by expanding Tregs with activated donor B cells. Because only a small number of patients were included, the study had limitations, and the results will need to be validated in larger populations as well as under other immunosuppression protocols. Biological reproducibility was not examined directly, but technical replication error appeared to be minimal. PCR primers changed over time for some patients, so nucleotide-level comparison across those patients' samples was not possible.

The junction shows trimming of 5 bases on V and 2 bases on J, and the gene matches do not reach 6 bases of it. In the germline V gene, CDR1 corresponds to SGHTA and CDR2 to FQGTGA. The CDR3 measures 16 amino acids from cysteine to phenylalanine. The DNA has 39 bases, all within the CDR3, and is read from base 1. Genomic DNA was extracted from sorted cells with the QIAGEN DNeasy Blood and Tissue Kit for TCRbeta CDR3 sequencing. Through immunoSEQ, high-throughput TCRbeta CDR3 sequencing was done commercially, including PCR amplification with internal controls and bias correction. The original pipeline was this. Unique productive TCRbeta sequences were defined by CDR3 nucleotide sequence when primers matched and otherwise by CDR3 amino acid sequence together with Vbeta and Jbeta genes. Sorting error was corrected by removing sequences shared between sorted populations at a frequency ratio of 2:1 or less, and the remaining shared sequences were assigned to the higher population. A sequence was defined as donor-reactive if the sequence was expanded at least 5-fold in CFSE-low cells compared with unstimulated cells and had a frequency of at least 0.01% in CFSE-low cells. Repertoire divergence was quantified by Jensen-Shannon divergence using the top 100 TCRbeta sequences ranked by frequency. For samples with multiple sequencing runs, sorting error was corrected separately for each run before the runs were pooled. The source is immuneACCESS, and TCRdb retained only in-frame sequences with V and J called. Part of the clones is not carried over; for the studies checked, unresolved V genes explain less than half of this, and the remainder is unexplained. Clonal size and the V and J genes are those of that table, whereas D and trimming came from the DNA. This sample's table carries about 48,000 clones. In total, the top ten clones hold about 0.85% of the sample.

With respect to this clone: Its antigen is not yet known. The CDR3 is cut off 3 residues early in the read; its end comes from the germline J gene.

The sample in question was CD4+ T cells from blood, obtained before the transplant. The rearrangement joined TRBV7-3 to TRBJ2-3, with 11 bases in between that match TRBD2. The clonotype comes from a human donor who received a combined kidney and bone marrow transplant. The CDR3 amino acid sequence is: CASSKGLAGITDTQYF. The sequenced part of the CDR3 DNA is TGTGCCAGCAGCAAAGGACTAGCGGGCATCACAGATACG.